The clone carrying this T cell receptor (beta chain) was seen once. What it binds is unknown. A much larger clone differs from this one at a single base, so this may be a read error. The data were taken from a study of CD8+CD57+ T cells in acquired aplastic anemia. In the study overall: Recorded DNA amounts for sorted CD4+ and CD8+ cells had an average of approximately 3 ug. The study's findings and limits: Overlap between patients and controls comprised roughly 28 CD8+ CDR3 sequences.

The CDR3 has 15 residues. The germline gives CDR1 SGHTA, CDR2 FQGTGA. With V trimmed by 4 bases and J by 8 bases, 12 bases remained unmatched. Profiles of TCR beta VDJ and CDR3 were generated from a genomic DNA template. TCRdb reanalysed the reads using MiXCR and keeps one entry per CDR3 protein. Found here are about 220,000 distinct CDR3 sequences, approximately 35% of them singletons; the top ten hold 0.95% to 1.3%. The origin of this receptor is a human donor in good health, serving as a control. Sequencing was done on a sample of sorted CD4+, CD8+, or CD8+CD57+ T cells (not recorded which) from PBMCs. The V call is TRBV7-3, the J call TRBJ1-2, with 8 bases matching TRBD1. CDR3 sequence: CASSSNRGMGYGYTF. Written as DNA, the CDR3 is TGTGCCAGCAGCTCTAACAGGGGGATGGGATACGGCTACACCTTC. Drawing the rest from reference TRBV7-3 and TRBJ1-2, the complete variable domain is GAGVSQTPSNKVTEKGKYVELRCDPISGHTALYWYRQSLGQGPEFLIYFQGTGAADDSGLPNDRFFAVRPEGSVSTLKIQRTERGDSAVYLCASSSNRGMGYGYTFGSGTRLTVV.